These 26 T cell receptor beta chains came from one sample sequenced in a study of cytomegalovirus exposure and HLA in healthy donors. 13 Jbeta primers and 60 Vbeta primers were used for the PCR. Clones were sequenced by immunoSEQ multiplex PCR, and TCRdb holds only the in-frame ones, with some missing. The data contain fewer than 150,000 clones, approximately 80% of them singletons. The sample taken for sequencing was PBMCs. The receptors were sampled from a male donor in good health and CMV-seronegative.

This clone was detected only once. The chain has TRBV5-1 and TRBJ2-2, with TRBD1 matching over 8 bases. Per the germline V gene, CDR1 is SGHRS and CDR2 is YFSETQ. V was pared by 4 bases and J by 1 base, with 0 bases of the junction left unmatched. The CDR3 runs 14 residues. CDR3 nucleotides: TGCGCCAGCAGCGGGACAGGGAACACCGGGGAGCTGTTTTTT. It is translated as CASSGTGNTGELFF. Complete variable domain (other parts from reference TRBV5-1 and TRBJ2-2): KAGVTQTPRYLIKTRGQQVTLSCSPISGHRSVSWYQQTPGQGLQFLFEYFSETQRNKGNFPGRFSGRQFSNSRSEMNVSTLELGDSALYLCASSGTGNTGELFFGEGSRLTVL.

The rearrangement joins TRBV2 to TRBJ1-5, with TRBD1 matching 8 bases. Germline CDR1 SNHLY, CDR2 FYNNEI. J gave up 4 bases and V 4 bases, and 6 bases lay outside the gene matches. The CDR3 totals 15 residues. CDR3 loop: CASSAETGVNQPQHF. CDR3 sequence (DNA): TGTGCCAGCAGTGCCGAGACAGGGGTTAATCAGCCCCAGCATTTT. The whole variable domain, filled in from reference TRBV2 and TRBJ1-5, reads EPEVTQTPSHQVTQMGQEVILRCVPISNHLYFYWYRQILGQKVEFLVSFYNNEISEKSEIFDDQFSVERPDGSNFTLKIRSTKLEDSAMYFCASSAETGVNQPQHFGDGTRLSIL.

This sequence joins TRBV6-5 and TRBJ1-2; D might be TRBD1 (6 bases). V gave up 5 bases and J gave up 8 bases, with 15 bases separating them. The length of the CDR3 is 13 residues. The germline V gene encodes CDR1 MNHEY and CDR2 SVGAGI. CDR3 amino acids: CASSPDSRTGYTF. CDR3 coding DNA: TGTGCCAGCAGTCCGGACAGCCGGACCGGCTACACCTTC.

V gene TRBV6-5 combines with J gene TRBJ1-4; no clear D. There are 15 residues in the CDR3. Germline lookup yields CDR1 MNHEY and CDR2 SVGAGI. V was pared by 0 bases and J by 5 bases, with 10 bases between. The CDR3 nucleotides are TGTGCCAGCAGTTACTCGGGAGGGCCAAATGAAAAACTGTTTTTT. It encodes CASSYSGGPNEKLFF.

This chain joins TRBV7-8 and TRBJ1-6; 8 positions match TRBD1. Trimming at V came to 5 bases and at J to 10 bases, leaving 10 bases not matched to a gene. CDR1 and CDR2 from the germline V gene are SGHVS and FQNEAQ. The CDR3 is made up of 15 amino acids. CDR3 sequence reads: CASSPWTGSDSPLHF. Written as DNA, the CDR3 is TGTGCCAGCAGCCCCTGGACAGGGAGCGACTCACCCCTCCACTTT.

This rearrangement joins TRBV18 to TRBJ2-5; D uncertain. Trimming took 4 bases from V and 3 from J, leaving 6 bases between them. Per the germline V gene, CDR1 is KGHSH and CDR2 is LQKENI. The length of the CDR3 is 12 residues. CDR3 loop: CASSLLEETQYF. In DNA form, the CDR3 reads TGTGCCAGCTCACTTCTTGAAGAGACCCAGTACTTC.

The rearrangement joins TRBV9 to TRBJ2-1; 9 bases align to TRBD2. Trimming took 0 bases from V and 5 from J; bases not matched to a gene: 0. The CDR3 consists of 14 residues. Germline lookup yields CDR1 SGDLS and CDR2 YYNGEE. The CDR3 protein is CASSVGLADNEQFF. DNA for the CDR3: TGTGCCAGCAGCGTAGGACTAGCGGACAATGAGCAGTTCTTC.

The chain combines TRBV28 with TRBJ1-6, with D possibly matching TRBD1 (5 bases). The ends were cut back, 1 base at V and 6 bases at J, with 19 bases in the middle. The CDR3 is 18 residues long. CDR1 is MDHEN, CDR2 SYDVKM, per germline. The CDR3 region has the DNA TGTGCCAGCAGTTTATCGATCCCTAGGGGCTTGGGTAATTCACCCCTCCACTTT. Translation gives CASSLSIPRGLGNSPLHF. Full variable domain (outside the CDR3, taken from reference TRBV28 and TRBJ1-6): DVKVTQSSRYLVKRTGEKVFLECVQDMDHENMFWYRQDPGLGLRLIYFSYDVKMKEKGDIPEGYSVSREKKERFSLILESASTNQTSMYLCASSLSIPRGLGNSPLHFGNGTRLTVT.

V and J are TRBV7-2 and TRBJ1-5, with D perhaps TRBD1 (5 bases). V was cut by 5 bases and J by 7 bases, with 15 bases left in between. The CDR3 has 14 amino acids. Per the germline V gene, CDR1 is SGHTA and CDR2 is FQGNSA. The CDR3 spells CASSTNGGNQPQHF. In DNA, the CDR3 is TGTGCCAGCAGCACAAACGGGGGGAACCAGCCCCAGCATTTT.

The chain joins TRBV7-8 to TRBJ2-7; D unresolved. CDR1 is SGHVS and CDR2 is FQNEAQ in the germline V gene. The CDR3 totals 14 residues. V gave up 1 base and J gave up 6 bases, with 13 bases separating them. CDR3 amino acids: CASSLGGVKSEQYF. The CDR3 DNA sequence: TGTGCCAGCAGCTTAGGCGGAGTAAAGTCCGAGCAGTACTTC.

The chain uses TRBV30 and TRBJ2-1, with D perhaps matching TRBD2 (5 bases). In germline, CDR1 is GTSNPN, CDR2 SVGIG (reference sequence). This CDR3 spans 11 amino acids. Trimming stripped 2 bases from V and 8 bases from J, with 7 bases between. The CDR3 DNA reads TGTGCCTGGAGTTGGGGAGATGAGCAGTTCTTC. Its translation: CAWSWGDEQFF.

The CDR3: CASSLQGPSYNEQFF. The CDR3 DNA is TGCGCCAGCAGCTTACAGGGACCCTCCTACAATGAGCAGTTCTTC. The rearrangement links TRBV5-1 to TRBJ2-1, with D possibly TRBD1 on 6 matching bases. This CDR3 region has 15 residues. V was pared by 2 bases and J by 0 bases, with 9 bases between. Germline-derived CDR1 and CDR2 are SGHRS and YFSETQ.

V and J are TRBV5-4 and TRBJ2-6; maybe TRBD1 (6 bases). Germline CDR1 reads SGHNT; CDR2 reads YYREEE (reference sequence). There are 16 residues in the CDR3. The V and J ends lost 9 bases and 1 base respectively, with 17 bases between them. The CDR3: CATALGQSSGANVLTF. In DNA, the CDR3 is TGTGCCACCGCTTTGGGACAAAGTTCTGGGGCCAACGTCCTGACTTTC.

The chain couples TRBV11-3 to TRBJ1-1, with D possibly TRBD1 on 5 matching bases. The CDR3 extends over 14 amino acids. Germline V CDR1 and CDR2: SGHNT, YENEEA. V lost 4 bases and J lost 3, with 12 bases in between. CDR3 region: CASSSSTGDTEAFF. In nucleotides, the CDR3 is TGTGCCAGCAGCTCATCGACGGGGGACACTGAAGCTTTCTTT. Using reference TRBV11-3 and TRBJ1-1 for the parts outside the CDR3, the full variable domain is EAGVVQSPRYKIIEKKQPVAFWCNPISGHNTLYWYLQNLGQGPELLIRYENEEAVDDSQLPKDRFSAERLKGVDSTLKIQPAELGDSAVYLCASSSSTGDTEAFFGQGTRLTVV.

J is TRBJ1-1 and V is TRBV9; possibly TRBD1 for D (5 bases). The V gene lost 6 bases and the J gene lost 5 bases, with 20 bases spanning the gap. The V gene's germline CDR1 is SGDLS and CDR2 YYNGEE. There are 15 residues in the CDR3. The CDR3 sequence: CASTPSQGMGTEAFF. CDR3 sequence (DNA): TGTGCCAGCACCCCCTCGCAGGGAATGGGGACTGAAGCTTTCTTT.

The V call is TRBV30, the J call TRBJ1-1; 7 positions agree with TRBD1. The CDR3 sequence is 13 residues long. CDR1 is GTSNPN and CDR2 is SVGIG in the germline V gene (reference sequence). The junction had 4 bases not matched to a gene; V was cut back by 5 bases and J by 1 base. The CDR3 reads CAWLGQSNTEAFF. In nucleotides, the CDR3 is TGTGCCTGGCTGGGACAGTCGAACACTGAAGCTTTCTTT.

The chain carries TRBV19 and TRBJ1-3; D is ambiguous. The CDR3 is 13 residues long. Trimming removed 7 bases from V and 2 bases from J, with 9 bases in between. Looked up from germline, CDR1 is LNHDA and CDR2 is SQIVND (reference sequence). Here the CDR3 DNA reads TGTGCCAGTATGGTTCTAGCTGGAAACACCATATATTTT. Its translation is CASMVLAGNTIYF.

The genes are TRBV6-6 and TRBJ1-6; 9 bases line up with TRBD1. CDR1 is MNHNY, CDR2 SVGAGI, per germline (reference sequence). This CDR3 has 13 amino acids. V was clipped by 8 bases and J by 8 bases; unmatched bases: 4. CDR3 amino acids: CASGDRADSPLHF. CDR3 DNA sequence: TGTGCCAGCGGGGACAGGGCGGATTCACCCCTCCACTTT.

This clone was seen a single time. The genes are TRBV4-2 and TRBJ2-7; unclear D gene. Trimming cost V 4 bases and J 0 bases, with 13 bases left between them. CDR1 LGHNA and CDR2 YNFKEQ come from the germline V gene. The CDR3 runs to 15 residues. CDR3 nucleotides: TGTGCCAGCAGCCCGACCTACTACCGCTCCTACGAGCAGTACTTC. Its translation is CASSPTYYRSYEQYF.

This clone was detected only a few times. The CDR3 DNA reads TGTGCCATCAGTGAGTCCGGGGTGACGGGCACCAATTCACCCCTCCACTTT. Translation gives CAISESGVTGTNSPLHF. This sequence joins TRBV10-3 and TRBJ1-6; no definite D call. The V end lost 0 bases, the J end lost 7 bases, and 16 bases lay between the germline ends. The CDR3 is made up of 17 amino acids. The germline gives CDR1 ENHRY, CDR2 SYGVKD.

The chain combines TRBV28 with TRBJ1-1; D is unresolved. There are 13 residues in the CDR3. V lost 7 bases and J lost 2, with 11 bases in between. Germline assignment: CDR1 MDHEN and CDR2 SYDVKM. This CDR3 reads CASTQYHNTEAFF. CDR3 DNA sequence: TGTGCCAGCACCCAGTACCATAACACTGAAGCTTTCTTT.

This clone was detected once. The J gene is TRBJ2-5, the V gene TRBV7-2; a weak D match, TRBD2 (6 bases). V lost 5 bases to trimming and J lost 2 bases, with 12 bases between them. This CDR3 region has 14 residues. Germline-derived CDR1 and CDR2 are SGHTA and FQGNSA. For the CDR3, the DNA is TGTGCCAGCAGCCGTGTAGCGGCTCAAGAGACCCAGTACTTC. Its translation is CASSRVAAQETQYF.

The CDR3 bases are TGTGCCAGCAGTTTACTGGGACAGCACTATGGCTACACCTTC. Protein product: CASSLLGQHYGYTF. The chain joins TRBV28 to TRBJ1-2, with TRBD1 identical over 7 bases. This CDR3 contains 14 residues. Trimming at V came to 2 bases and at J to 3 bases, leaving 3 bases not matched to a gene. Germline loops: CDR1 MDHEN, CDR2 SYDVKM.

This chain connects TRBV27 to TRBJ1-4; 7 bases are a match to TRBD1. CDR1 is MNHEY and CDR2 is SMNVEV in the germline V gene (reference sequence). V shed 2 bases and J 10 bases; nucleotides not matched to a gene: 4. This CDR3 has 13 amino acids. The CDR3 region is CASSLGTEGKLFF. The CDR3 nucleotides read TGTGCCAGCAGTTTAGGGACAGAGGGAAAACTGTTTTTT.

V is TRBV30 and J is TRBJ1-2, with D perhaps matching TRBD1 (5 bases). This CDR3 has 12 residues. Germline V gene lookup returns CDR1 GTSNPN and CDR2 SVGIG (reference sequence). The germline V and J ends were trimmed by 5 bases and 8 bases, with 15 bases remaining between them. The CDR3 spells CAWGFSGKGYTF. The CDR3 nucleotides are TGTGCCTGGGGGTTCTCAGGGAAAGGCTACACCTTC.

The chain combines TRBV2 with TRBJ1-4; 9 bases fit TRBD1. The junction had 14 bases not matched to a gene; V was cut back by 4 bases and J by 8 bases. This CDR3 spans 17 amino acids. Germline CDR1 reads SNHLY; CDR2 reads FYNNEI. The CDR3 region has the DNA TGTGCCAGCAGTGTAGGTCCTTCCGGGACAGGGAACGAAAAACTGTTTTTT. This sequence encodes CASSVGPSGTGNEKLFF.